This T cell receptor beta chain was found in a study of long-term antiretroviral therapy in people with HIV. J gave up 4 bases and V 7 bases, and 11 bases lay outside the gene matches. The CDR3 covers 16 residues. Germline CDR1 is MNHNS and CDR2 is SASEGT. The immunoSEQ assay was v3.0, run at survey level. Generated by immunoSEQ multiplex PCR, the TCRdb table keeps only in-frame clones and is missing some. The sample lists around 29,000 clones, about 80% seen once, with about 7.3% in the top ten. The chain uses TRBV6-1 and TRBJ2-1; 9 bases line up with TRBD1. Specimen: unsorted PBMCs, collected 0.3 years after starting antiretroviral therapy. The clonotype was recovered from a man aged 35 to 55 with HIV. CDR3 nucleotide sequence: TGTGCCAGCAATGACAGGGGGACTGCGCGGTACAATGAGCAGTTCTTC. Protein: CASNDRGTARYNEQFF.